This T cell receptor (beta chain) was captured in a study of T cell changes during pregnancy in multiple sclerosis. Method: immunoSEQ multiplex PCR; TCRdb's copy keeps in-frame clones and lacks some. The table lists nearly 110,000 clones, under 95% of them singletons, with 0.78% in the top ten. This clonotype was obtained from a female donor in good health, enrolled as a control in a pregnancy study. Source: peripheral blood, taken in the third trimester of pregnancy.

Here the CDR3 reads CASSYQGAGYGYTF. The CDR3 nucleotides are TGTGCCAGCAGTTATCAGGGGGCGGGCTATGGCTACACCTTC. V is TRBV6-5 and J is TRBJ1-2, with TRBD1 matching 8 bases. The CDR3 is made up of 14 amino acids. The J segment lost 4 bases and the V segment lost 3 bases, leaving 4 bases of the junction unmatched. The V gene's germline CDR1 is MNHEY and CDR2 SVGAGI.